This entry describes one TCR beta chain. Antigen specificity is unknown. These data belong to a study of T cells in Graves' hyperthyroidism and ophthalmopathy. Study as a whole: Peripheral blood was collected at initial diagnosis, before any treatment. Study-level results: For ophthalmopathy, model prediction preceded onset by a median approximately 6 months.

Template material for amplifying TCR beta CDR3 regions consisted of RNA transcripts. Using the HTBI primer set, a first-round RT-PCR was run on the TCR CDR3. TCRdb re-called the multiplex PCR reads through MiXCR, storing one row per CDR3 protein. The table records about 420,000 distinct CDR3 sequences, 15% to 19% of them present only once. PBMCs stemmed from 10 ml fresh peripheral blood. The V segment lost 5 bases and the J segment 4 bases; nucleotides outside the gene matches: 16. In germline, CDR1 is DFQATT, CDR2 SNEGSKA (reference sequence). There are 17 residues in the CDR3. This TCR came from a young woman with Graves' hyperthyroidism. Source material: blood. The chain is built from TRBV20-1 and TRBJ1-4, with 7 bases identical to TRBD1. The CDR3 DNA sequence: TGCAGTGCTGGCCTGGGGTACAGGGGTGTCGTTAATGAAAAACTGTTTTTT. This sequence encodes CSAGLGYRGVVNEKLFF.